The T cell receptor beta chain described here comes from a study of blood T cell repertoires in COVID-19. Looking at the study overall: Researchers got acute and convalescent COVID-19 samples from the United States, Italy and Spain. T cells, B-cell-depleted T cells, or PBMCs provided the cDNA or gDNA that served as material.

The CDR3 extends over 16 amino acids. The germline V gene has CDR1 MGHRA and CDR2 YSYEKL. Deletions cut 1 base from V and 2 bases from J, with 12 bases between. Source study methods: By means of reference gene primer amplification, nucleated cell counts were estimated. Assay: immunoSEQ multiplex PCR; the TCRdb copy retains only in-frame clones and omits some. From that table come the V and J calls and clone size; the DNA was used to work out D and trimming. The sample lists 200,000 to 300,000 clones; roughly four fifths were seen once. The rearrangement joins TRBV4-1 to TRBJ2-1, with a weak D call TRBD2 (6 bases). This receptor was taken from a middle-aged man with acute or convalescent COVID-19. Input material: peripheral blood. The CDR3 DNA is TGCGCCAGCAGCCAAGTTGTTAGCGGACCCTACAATGAGCAGTTCTTC. Protein: CASSQVVSGPYNEQFF.